What follows are 32 T cell receptor beta chains derived from one specimen sequenced in a study of Graves' ophthalmopathy and Graves' hyperthyroidism. Amplification of TCR beta CDR3 regions used RNA transcripts. HTBI primers were used in a first-round RT-PCR, which preceded a second-round multiplex PCR. TCRdb ran MiXCR on the multiplex PCR reads and lists one entry per CDR3 protein. In the table there are about 480,000 distinct CDR3 sequences, over 13% of which are singletons. Sequences were obtained from blood. All receptors come from a woman in her 30s with Graves' ophthalmopathy.

The V gene is TRBV3-1, the J gene TRBJ1-2, with unresolved D. Between the trimmed V and J ends, which lost 1 base and 4 bases, there was a span of 7 bases. The CDR3 is 13 amino acids. Germline V lookup: CDR1 LGHDT, CDR2 YNNKEL (reference sequence). The CDR3 is CASSQGRTYGYTF. CDR3 bases: TGTGCCAGCAGCCAAGGGAGGACCTATGGCTACACCTTC.

The chain employs TRBV12-3 or TRBV12-4 and TRBJ2-4, with TRBD1 identical over 8 bases. Trimming cost V 7 bases and J 6 bases; bases outside gene matches: 8. CDR3 length: 14 amino acids. Here the CDR3 reads CASTPTGTGNIQYF. Written as DNA, the CDR3 is TGTGCCAGCACACCCACCGGGACAGGAAACATTCAGTACTTC.

V and J are TRBV7-2 and TRBJ2-7; D may be TRBD2 (5 bases). In germline, CDR1 is SGHTA, CDR2 FQGNSA. There are 13 residues in the CDR3. Trimming cost V 8 bases and J 3 bases, with 14 bases left between them. CDR3 nucleotides: TGTGCCAGCGGGCCTCCCAGCGGCTACGAGCAGTACTTC. Translated, it gives CASGPPSGYEQYF.

This clonotype appeared many times. The chain is built from TRBV19 and TRBJ2-6; no definite D call. In germline, CDR1 is LNHDA, CDR2 SQIVND (reference sequence). The CDR3 spans 17 residues. Between the trimmed V and J ends, which lost 9 bases and 0 bases, there was a span of 18 bases. In DNA form, the CDR3 reads TGTGCCAGCAATCCCATTAGGCAGCTCTCTGGGGCCAACGTCCTGACTTTC. It is translated as CASNPIRQLSGANVLTF.

This clonotype was seen many times. The rearrangement uses TRBV6-1 and TRBJ2-7; 9 nucleotides line up with TRBD1. Germline V lookup: CDR1 MNHNS, CDR2 SASEGT. The J segment lost 7 bases and the V segment lost 6 bases, leaving 10 bases of the junction unmatched. There are 14 residues in the CDR3. CDR3 region: CASRRTGVAGEQYF. In DNA form, the CDR3 reads TGTGCCAGCAGACGGACAGGGGTAGCCGGAGAGCAGTACTTC.

This clonotype was seen ten or more times. V and J are TRBV20-1 and TRBJ1-5; D is possibly TRBD1 (5 bases). V was shortened by 0 bases and J by 9 bases, with 18 bases between the two germline ends. Germline V gives CDR1 DFQATT, CDR2 SNEGSKA (reference sequence). The CDR3 loop spans 15 amino acids. CDR3 region: CSARDPLTESTPQHF. In DNA form, the CDR3 reads TGCAGTGCTAGAGATCCCTTGACAGAGTCGACGCCCCAGCATTTT.

In this sample, this clonotype turned up many times. The V and J genes are TRBV27 and TRBJ1-5; a weak D match, TRBD1 (5 bases). The V gene's germline CDR1 is MNHEY and CDR2 SMNVEV (reference sequence). The length of the CDR3 is 12 residues. Deletions cut 10 bases from V and 4 bases from J, with 11 bases between. As DNA, the CDR3 is TGTGCCACTACGCCAGGGAATCAGCCCCAGCATTTT. This gives the protein CATTPGNQPQHF.

This clonotype was seen repeatedly, ten times or more. This chain links TRBV7-2 with TRBJ2-5; 11 nucleotides match TRBD1. Germline V gene sequence: CDR1 SGHTA, CDR2 FQGNSA. The CDR3 has 18 residues. The V and J ends lost 0 bases and 5 bases, in that order; junction bases with no gene match: 11. The DNA of the CDR3 is TGTGCCAGCAGCTTAGCGCTCCCCGGACAGGGGGCACGGGAGACCCAGTACTTC. This sequence encodes CASSLALPGQGARETQYF.

This clonotype was recorded a few times. The J gene is TRBJ2-3, the V gene TRBV20-1, with 9 bases matching TRBD2. In germline, CDR1 is DFQATT, CDR2 SNEGSKA (reference sequence). V was pared by 4 bases and J by 5 bases, with 16 bases of the junction left unmatched. The CDR3 loop spans 17 amino acids. This CDR3 is CSAIRRAGGRVRDTQYF. CDR3 bases: TGCAGTGCTATCAGGAGAGCGGGGGGTCGTGTCAGAGATACGCAGTATTTT.

This clonotype was seen a handful of times. CDR3 loop: CASSHRLTVNNYGYTF. In DNA form, the CDR3 reads TGCGCCAGCAGCCACAGACTGACAGTAAATAACTATGGCTACACCTTC. V is TRBV4-1 and J is TRBJ1-2; D may be TRBD1 (5 bases). The CDR3 extends over 16 amino acids. Trimming stripped 3 bases from V and 1 base from J, with 15 bases between. The germline CDR1 and CDR2 sequences are MGHRA and YSYEKL.

At least ten counts were recorded for this clonotype. This rearrangement joins TRBV3-1 to TRBJ1-2; the match to TRBD1 covers 7 bases. The germline V gene encodes CDR1 LGHDT and CDR2 YNNKEL (reference sequence). The V gene end was trimmed by 0 bases and the J gene end by 6 bases; junction bases not matched to a gene: 10. The CDR3 is 16 amino acids. The CDR3 loop reads CASSQELGEGADGYTF. DNA for the CDR3: TGTGCCAGCAGCCAAGAACTAGGTGAGGGGGCCGATGGCTACACCTTC.

In this sample, this clonotype turned up many times. The chain combines TRBV27 with TRBJ1-6, with D possibly TRBD1 on 6 matching bases. CDR1 is MNHEY and CDR2 is SMNVEV in the germline V gene (reference sequence). This CDR3 comprises 15 residues. V lost 3 bases, J lost 10 bases, and 16 bases lay in between. The CDR3 DNA reads TGTGCCAGCAGTTTGGGGGCCGCAAGAGGGTCACCCCTCCACTTT. Translated: CASSLGAARGSPLHF.

V is TRBV11-2 and J is TRBJ2-7; 12 positions match TRBD2. The CDR3 length is 16 residues. Germline-derived CDR1 and CDR2 are SGHAT and FQNNGV. V gave up 5 bases and J gave up 4 bases; unmatched junction bases: 9. CDR3 sequence (DNA): TGTGCCAGCAGCCTTTGGACTAGCGGGGAGGTTTACGAGCAGTACTTC. It codes for CASSLWTSGEVYEQYF. Full variable domain (rest looked up from reference TRBV11-2 and TRBJ2-7): EAGVAQSPRYKIIEKRQSVAFWCNPISGHATLYWYQQILGQGPKLLIQFQNNGVVDDSQLPKDRFSAERLKGVDSTLKIQPAKLEDSAVYLCASSLWTSGEVYEQYFGPGTRLTVT.

Ten or more counts support this clonotype. The chain combines TRBV10-3 with TRBJ2-7, with 11 bases matching TRBD2. With 4 bases clipped from V and 1 base from J, the junction kept 9 bases outside the gene matches. There are 17 residues in the CDR3. Germline CDR1 is ENHRY and CDR2 is SYGVKD. CDR3 in DNA: TGTGCCATCAGTGGTGGTCTAGCGGGAGGCCCATCCTACGAGCAGTACTTC. Translated: CAISGGLAGGPSYEQYF.

This clonotype has a count of ten or more. This sequence joins TRBV20-1 and TRBJ2-7; 9 positions agree with TRBD2. V was clipped by 5 bases and J by 6 bases; unmatched bases: 5. This CDR3 has 12 amino acids. In germline, CDR1 is DFQATT, CDR2 SNEGSKA (reference sequence). The CDR3 region has the DNA TGCAGTGCTGAACGACTAGCGGCCGAGCAGTACTTC. It encodes CSAERLAAEQYF.

This chain links TRBV29-1 with TRBJ1-2, with D possibly TRBD1 on 5 matching bases. Between the trimmed V and J ends, which lost 7 bases and 3 bases, there was a span of 15 bases. Germline V gives CDR1 SQVTM, CDR2 ANQGSEA. This CDR3 contains 13 residues. This chain's CDR3 is CSARERGDYGYTF. DNA for the CDR3: TGCAGCGCAAGAGAAAGGGGCGACTATGGCTACACCTTC. The entire variable domain, with the rest obtained from reference TRBV29-1 and TRBJ1-2, is as follows: SAVISQKPSRDICQRGTSLTIQCQVDSQVTMMFWYRQQPGQSLTLIATANQGSEATYESGFVIDKFPISRPNLTFSTLTVSNMSPEDSSIYLCSARERGDYGYTFGSGTRLTVV.

The V call is TRBV5-1, the J call TRBJ2-5, with 12 bases that match TRBD2. Germline V CDR1 and CDR2: SGHRS, YFSETQ. Trimming cost V 4 bases and J 4 bases; bases outside gene matches: 11. This CDR3 region has 17 residues. This chain's CDR3 is CASSPDRLAGVGETQYF. CDR3 in DNA: TGCGCCAGCAGCCCGGATAGACTAGCGGGAGTGGGAGAGACCCAGTACTTC.

As regards this clonotype: Germline is not matched at one junction end, which may reflect a read error. The V call is TRBV20-1, the J call TRBJ2-4, with a weak D call TRBD2 (5 bases). Germline assignment: CDR1 DFQATT and CDR2 SNEGSKA (reference sequence). The CDR3 contains 11 residues. Here the CDR3 reads CSGGPKNIKYF. The CDR3 region has the DNA TGCAGTGGAGGGCCCAAAAACATTAAGTACTTC.

This clonotype was counted only a few times. This chain joins TRBV6-1 and TRBJ1-5; 11 bases line up with TRBD1. The CDR3 has 14 amino acids. Looked up from germline, CDR1 is MNHNS and CDR2 is SASEGT. V was pared by 6 bases and J by 7 bases, with 5 bases of the junction left unmatched. The CDR3 loop is CASSRTGGGQPQHF. In DNA form, the CDR3 reads TGTGCCAGCAGCAGGACAGGGGGCGGGCAGCCCCAGCATTTT.

There are many counts of this clonotype. CDR3 coding DNA: TGTGCCAGCAGCATAGACAGGGGGCTTGTGGGGGGCAAGGAAAACATTCAGTACTTC. As protein: CASSIDRGLVGGKENIQYF. The chain combines TRBV5-6 with TRBJ2-4; TRBD1 matches 10 bases. CDR1 and CDR2 from the germline V gene are SGHDT and YYEEEE. Trimming removed 4 bases from V and 5 bases from J; junction bases left unmatched: 18. This CDR3 spans 19 amino acids. The full variable domain, rest sourced from reference TRBV5-6 and TRBJ2-4, is DAGVTQSPTHLIKTRGQQVTLRCSPKSGHDTVSWYQQALGQGPQFIFQYYEEEERQRGNFPDRFSGHQFPNYSSELNVNALLLGDSALYLCASSIDRGLVGGKENIQYFGAGTRLSVL.

This clonotype was seen many times. The chain combines TRBV3-1 with TRBJ1-2, with D unresolved. V was pared by 5 bases and J by 4 bases, with 14 bases between. Germline CDR1 and CDR2: LGHDT and YNNKEL (reference sequence). The CDR3 length is 14 residues. The CDR3 protein is CASSGSRGAYGYTF. In nucleotides, the CDR3 is TGTGCCAGCAGCGGAAGTCGGGGTGCCTATGGCTACACCTTC.

This clonotype was observed at least ten times. The V call is TRBV20-1, the J call TRBJ2-5; TRBD2 matches at 7 bases. The V gene's germline CDR1 is DFQATT and CDR2 SNEGSKA (reference sequence). The trim removed 3 bases at V and 5 bases at J, leaving 6 bases unmatched. The CDR3 is 13 residues long. CDR3 amino acids: CSASGGNRETQYF. Written as DNA, the CDR3 is TGCAGTGCTAGCGGGGGGAACAGGGAGACCCAGTACTTC.

A note on this clonotype: Its ends do not fully match the called genes, so a read error is possible. The chain links TRBV7-9 to TRBJ2-7; D may be TRBD1 (5 bases). The germline gives CDR1 SEHNR, CDR2 FQNEAQ (reference sequence). CDR3 size: 12 residues. CDR3: CSSSQRQYEQYF. The CDR3 DNA reads as TGTTCCAGCAGCCAGAGACAGTACGAGCAGTACTTC.

This clonotype was found many times. The chain carries TRBV7-6 and TRBJ2-5; D is unresolved. The germline V gene encodes CDR1 SGHVS and CDR2 FNYEAQ. Trimming shortened V by 1 base and J by 5 bases, and 14 bases separated the two germline ends. This CDR3 region has 15 residues. As DNA, the CDR3 is TGTGCCAGCAGCTTAGAGGCCCAGCCGAGGGAGACCCAGTACTTC. Translation: CASSLEAQPRETQYF.

About this clonotype itself: A read error may explain this, as a much larger clone is one base away. V usage is TRBV6-1 and J usage is TRBJ1-6; 7 bases fit TRBD1. CDR1 is MNHNS, CDR2 SASEGT, per germline. The CDR3 sequence is 16 residues long. The CDR3 DNA follows: TGTGCCAGCAGCCTAGACAGGGTGGGGGATAATTCACACCTCCACTTT. This encodes CASSLDRVGDNSHLHF.

Ten or more counts support this clonotype. The chain couples TRBV20-1 to TRBJ1-2; D ambiguous. Germline V gene sequence: CDR1 DFQATT, CDR2 SNEGSKA (reference sequence). The V end lost 0 bases, the J end lost 4 bases, and 9 bases lay between the germline ends. This CDR3 has 13 amino acids. This CDR3 is CSARETFAYGYTF. The CDR3 coding sequence is TGCAGTGCTAGAGAGACCTTCGCCTATGGCTACACCTTC.

Ten or more counts support this clonotype. The chain is built from TRBV6-1 and TRBJ2-7; no reliable D call. The germline CDR1 and CDR2 sequences are MNHNS and SASEGT. V was trimmed by 5 bases and J by 2 bases, leaving 10 bases between them. The CDR3 runs to 13 residues. The CDR3 protein is CASSLFQTYEQYF. In nucleotides, the CDR3 is TGTGCCAGCAGTCTCTTCCAGACCTACGAGCAGTACTTC.

The chain carries TRBV12-3 or TRBV12-4 and TRBJ1-2; 7 bases align to TRBD1. J gave up 11 bases and V 3 bases, and 6 bases lay outside the gene matches. The length of the CDR3 is 12 residues. The CDR3, as DNA: TGTGCCAGCAGTTTCGACAGGGCCTCGTACACCTTC. Encoded protein: CASSFDRASYTF.

This clonotype was counted many times. The conserved phenylalanine or tryptophan normally closing the CDR3 is absent here, so this likely arose from a read error. The rearrangement uses TRBV27 and TRBJ2-7, with 9 nucleotides matching TRBD2. This CDR3 comprises 16 residues. After removal of 2 bases from V and 3 bases from J, the junction contained 8 bases not matched to a gene. CDR1 MNHEY and CDR2 SMNVEV come from the germline V gene (reference sequence). CDR3 protein: CASSLTSSGRYYEQYS. CDR3 in DNA: TGTGCCAGCAGTTTAACGAGTAGCGGGAGATACTACGAGCAGTACTCC.

Only a few counts were recorded for this clonotype. The rearrangement joins TRBV13 to TRBJ1-1; D remains unclear. Germline V lookup: CDR1 PRHDT, CDR2 FYEKMQ (reference sequence). Trimming shortened V by 7 bases and J by 6 bases, and 18 bases separated the two germline ends. The CDR3 is made up of 14 amino acids. CDR3 residues: CASTLNEEGPEAFF. DNA of the CDR3: TGTGCCAGCACCCTAAACGAGGAGGGTCCTGAAGCTTTCTTT.

The J gene is TRBJ2-2, the V gene TRBV18; TRBD1 might be the D (6 bases). Germline V gene lookup returns CDR1 KGHSH and CDR2 LQKENI. This CDR3 spans 15 amino acids. Trimming cost V 4 bases and J 4 bases, with 13 bases left between them. The CDR3 DNA sequence: TGTGCCAGCTCACTTTCAGGGGCGAGCACCGGGGAGCTGTTTTTT. Its protein is CASSLSGASTGELFF.

This clonotype appeared many times. V usage is TRBV27 and J usage is TRBJ2-5; D is uncertain. V lost 6 bases and J 0 bases, leaving 5 bases between the germline ends. Germline values: CDR1 MNHEY, CDR2 SMNVEV (reference sequence). The CDR3 has 12 amino acids. As DNA, the CDR3 is TGTGCCAGCAGGAGTAACCAAGAGACCCAGTACTTC. Protein sequence: CASRSNQETQYF.